This T cell receptor beta chain was documented in a study of cytomegalovirus exposure and HLA in healthy donors. Study-wide findings and caveats: The CMV antigen specificity of three CMV-associated chains was confirmed through in vitro analysis. Cytomegalovirus association was listed for approximately 150 TCR beta chains. Among the sequence variants, a highly shared cluster was likely an artifact of sequencing. Earlier analysis yielded a pattern in which most TCR beta V segments were productive about 87% or about 30% of the time.

Germline V gene lookup returns CDR1 SGHDN and CDR2 FVKESK. V shed 1 base and J 7 bases; nucleotides not matched to a gene: 6. This CDR3 is built from 16 residues. The primer mix had 60 Vbeta and 13 Jbeta primers. TCRdb's copy holds only in-frame clones and misses some; the assay was immunoSEQ multiplex PCR. Of 130,000 or so clones listed, about 75% are singletons. On this clone itself: Its specificity is not known.

This TCR was recovered from a woman in her 40s in good health and CMV-seronegative. The chain carries TRBV14 and TRBJ1-6; 8 nucleotides match TRBD1. Material: PBMCs. The CDR3 loop reads CASSQGSGGWNSPLHF. The CDR3 DNA reads TGTGCCAGCAGCCAAGGCTCAGGGGGCTGGAATTCACCCCTCCACTTT.